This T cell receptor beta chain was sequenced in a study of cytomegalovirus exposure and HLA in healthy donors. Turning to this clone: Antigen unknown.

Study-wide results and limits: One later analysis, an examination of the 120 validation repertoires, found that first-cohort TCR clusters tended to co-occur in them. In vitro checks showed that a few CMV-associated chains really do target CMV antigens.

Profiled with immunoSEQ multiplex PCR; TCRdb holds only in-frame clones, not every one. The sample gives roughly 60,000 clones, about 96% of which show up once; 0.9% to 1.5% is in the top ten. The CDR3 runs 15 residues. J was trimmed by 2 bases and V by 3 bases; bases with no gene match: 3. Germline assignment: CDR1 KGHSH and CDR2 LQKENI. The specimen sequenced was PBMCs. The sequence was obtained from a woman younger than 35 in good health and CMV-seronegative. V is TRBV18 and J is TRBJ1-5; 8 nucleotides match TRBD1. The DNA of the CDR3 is TGTGCCAGCTCACCCGGACAGGGTGGCAATCAGCCCCAGCATTTT. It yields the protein CASSPGQGGNQPQHF.